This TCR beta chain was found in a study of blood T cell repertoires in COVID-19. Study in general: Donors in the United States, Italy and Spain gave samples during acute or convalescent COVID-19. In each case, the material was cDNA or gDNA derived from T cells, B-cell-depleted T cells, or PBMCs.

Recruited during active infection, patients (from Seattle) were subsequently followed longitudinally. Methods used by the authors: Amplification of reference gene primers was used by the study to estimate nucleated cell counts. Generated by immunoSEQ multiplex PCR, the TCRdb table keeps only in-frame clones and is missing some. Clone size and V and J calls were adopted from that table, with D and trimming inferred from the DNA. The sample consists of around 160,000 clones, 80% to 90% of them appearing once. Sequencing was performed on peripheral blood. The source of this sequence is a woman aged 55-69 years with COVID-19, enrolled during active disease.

The CDR3 reads CASSPHWTSDNEQFF. For the CDR3, the DNA is TGCGCCAGCAGCCCACATTGGACTAGCGACAATGAGCAGTTCTTC. The chain employs TRBV4-1 and TRBJ2-1; 9 nucleotides line up with TRBD2. CDR1 is MGHRA, CDR2 YSYEKL, per germline. With V trimmed by 4 bases and J by 5 bases, 6 bases remained unmatched. CDR3 length equals 15 residues.